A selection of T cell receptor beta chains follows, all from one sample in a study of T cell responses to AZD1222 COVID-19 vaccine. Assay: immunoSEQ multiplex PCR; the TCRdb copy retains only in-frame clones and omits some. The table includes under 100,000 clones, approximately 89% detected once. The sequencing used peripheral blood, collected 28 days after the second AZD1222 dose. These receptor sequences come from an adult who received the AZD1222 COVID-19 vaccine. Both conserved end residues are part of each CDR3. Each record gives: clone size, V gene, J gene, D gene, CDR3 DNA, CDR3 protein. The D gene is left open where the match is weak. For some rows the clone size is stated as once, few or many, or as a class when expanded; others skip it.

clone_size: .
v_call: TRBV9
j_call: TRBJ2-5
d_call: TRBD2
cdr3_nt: TGTGCCAGCAGCGTAGTGGGGGGGAAAGAGACCCAGTACTTC
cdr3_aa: CASSVVGGKETQYF

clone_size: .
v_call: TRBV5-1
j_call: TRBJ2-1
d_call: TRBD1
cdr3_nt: TGCGCCAGCAGCTGGGGACAGGGGTTAAACTATGAGCAGTTCTTC
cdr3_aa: CASSWGQGLNYEQFF

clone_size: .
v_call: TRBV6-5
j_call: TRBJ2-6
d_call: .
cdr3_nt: TGTGCCAGTGGTACAGGGATCTCTGGGGCCAACGTCCTGACTTTC
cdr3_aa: CASGTGISGANVLTF

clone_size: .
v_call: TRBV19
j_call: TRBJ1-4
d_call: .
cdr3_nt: TGTGCCAGTACCTCCCCATCTGGCGGCCGACTTAATGAAAAACTGTTTTTT
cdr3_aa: CASTSPSGGRLNEKLFF

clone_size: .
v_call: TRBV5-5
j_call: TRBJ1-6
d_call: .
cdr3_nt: TGTGCCAGCAGCTTGGCCTATCAGTTGCGAGATTCACCCCTCCACTTT
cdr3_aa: CASSLAYQLRDSPLHF

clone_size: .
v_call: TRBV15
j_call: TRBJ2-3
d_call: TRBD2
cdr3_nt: TGTGCCACCAGCCGAGCTCGAGCGGGGGGGCCAAGCACAGATACGCAGTATTTT
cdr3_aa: CATSRARAGGPSTDTQYF

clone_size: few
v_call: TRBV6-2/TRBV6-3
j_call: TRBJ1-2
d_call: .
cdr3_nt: TGTGCCAGCAGTTGGGGGTCTAACTATGGCTACACCTTC
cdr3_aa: CASSWGSNYGYTF

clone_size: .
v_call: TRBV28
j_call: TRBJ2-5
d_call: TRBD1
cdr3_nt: TGTGCCAGCAGTGGGACAGGCCAAGAGACCCAGTACTTC
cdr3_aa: CASSGTGQETQYF

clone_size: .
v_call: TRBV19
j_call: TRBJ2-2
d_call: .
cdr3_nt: TGTGCCAGTAAGGTGGGGGCAGCGATTACCGGGGAGCTGTTTTTT
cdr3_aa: CASKVGAAITGELFF

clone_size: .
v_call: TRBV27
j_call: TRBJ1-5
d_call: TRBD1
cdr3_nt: TGTGCCAGCAGTGAAGGGGGCCCGAGGCAGCCCCAGCATTTT
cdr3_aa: CASSEGGPRQPQHF

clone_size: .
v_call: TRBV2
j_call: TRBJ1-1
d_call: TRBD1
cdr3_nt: TGTGCCAGCGGAAGAGGACAGGGTAAGTCTGAAGCTTTCTTT
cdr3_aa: CASGRGQGKSEAFF

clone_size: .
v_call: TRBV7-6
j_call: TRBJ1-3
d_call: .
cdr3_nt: TGTGCCAGCAGCCTACACACAGGGAGAGCTGGAAACACCATATATTTT
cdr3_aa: CASSLHTGRAGNTIYF

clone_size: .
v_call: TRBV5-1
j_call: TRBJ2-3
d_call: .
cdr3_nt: TGCGCCAGCAGCTCTTCGGGGCCCGGCGGAGATACGCAGTATTTT
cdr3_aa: CASSSSGPGGDTQYF

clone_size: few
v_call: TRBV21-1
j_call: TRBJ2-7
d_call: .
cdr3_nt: TGTGCCAGCAGCAGACCCGACAGGATGACCTTTTACGAGCAGTACTTC
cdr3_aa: CASSRPDRMTFYEQYF

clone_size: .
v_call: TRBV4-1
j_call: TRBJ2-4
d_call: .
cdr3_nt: TGCGCCAGCAGCCAAGATGGGAAAAACATTCAGTACTTC
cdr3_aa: CASSQDGKNIQYF

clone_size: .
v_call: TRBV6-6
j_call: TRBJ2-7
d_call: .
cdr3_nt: TGTGCCAGCAGTTACGAACACTGGGGTCACGAGCAGTACTTC
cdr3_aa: CASSYEHWGHEQYF

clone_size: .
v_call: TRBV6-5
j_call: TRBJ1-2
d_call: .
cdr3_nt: TGTGCCAGCAGTTACGGCGCTTATGGCTACACCTTC
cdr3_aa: CASSYGAYGYTF

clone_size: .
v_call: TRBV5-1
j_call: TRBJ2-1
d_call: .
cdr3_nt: TGCGCCAGCAGCTTGGAACCAAACCTGCGAGGGAATGAGCAGTTCTTC
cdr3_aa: CASSLEPNLRGNEQFF

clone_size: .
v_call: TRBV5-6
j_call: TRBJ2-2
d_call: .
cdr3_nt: TGTGCCAGCAGCTTTAGGGTTGGGGTCGCCGGGGAGCTGTTTTTT
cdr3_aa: CASSFRVGVAGELFF

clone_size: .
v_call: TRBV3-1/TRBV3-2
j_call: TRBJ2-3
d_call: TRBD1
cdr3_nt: TGTGCCAGCACCCCGACAGGGATTGCGGCGGATACGCAGTATTTT
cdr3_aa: CASTPTGIAADTQYF

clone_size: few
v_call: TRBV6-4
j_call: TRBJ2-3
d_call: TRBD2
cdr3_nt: TGTGCCAGCAGTGAAGCGGGGGCCCCAGATACGCAGTATTTT
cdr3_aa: CASSEAGAPDTQYF

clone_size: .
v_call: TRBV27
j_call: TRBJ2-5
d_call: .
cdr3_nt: TGTGCCAGCAGTTGGGCTAGCCGCGCCCAAGAGACCCAGTACTTC
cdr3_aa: CASSWASRAQETQYF

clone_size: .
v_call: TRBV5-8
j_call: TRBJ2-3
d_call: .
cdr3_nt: TGTGCCAGCAGCTTGCTAAGTCTACCCCTCGATACGCAGTATTTT
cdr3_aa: CASSLLSLPLDTQYF

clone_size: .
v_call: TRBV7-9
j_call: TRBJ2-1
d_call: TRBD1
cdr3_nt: TGTGCCAGCAGCTCCTTCACAGGGGCCTACAATGAGCAGTTCTTC
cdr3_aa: CASSSFTGAYNEQFF

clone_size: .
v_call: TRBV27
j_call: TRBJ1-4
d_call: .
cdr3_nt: TGTGCCAGCAGTTTGGCTGCAACTAATGAAAAACTGTTTTTT
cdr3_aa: CASSLAATNEKLFF

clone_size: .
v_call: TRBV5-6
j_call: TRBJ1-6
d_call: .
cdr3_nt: TGTGCCAGCAGCTTGGTCCAACGCCAGACTGATTCACCCCTCCACTTT
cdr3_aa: CASSLVQRQTDSPLHF

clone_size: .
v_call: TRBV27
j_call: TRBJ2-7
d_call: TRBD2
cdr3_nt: TGTGCCAGCAGTCTACGCGGGGGACGGGCATACGAGCAGTACTTC
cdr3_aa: CASSLRGGRAYEQYF

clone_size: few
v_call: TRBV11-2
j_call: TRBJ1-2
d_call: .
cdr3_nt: TGTGCCAGCAGCTTAGGAGGGGCTGGCTATGGCTACACCTTC
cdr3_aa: CASSLGGAGYGYTF

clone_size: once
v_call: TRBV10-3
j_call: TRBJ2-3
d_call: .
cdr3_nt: TGTGCCATCAGTGATAAGGCATCTAGCACAGATACGCAGTATTTT
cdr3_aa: CAISDKASSTDTQYF